This T cell receptor beta chain was profiled in a study of OX40 agonist ivuxolimab in advanced cancers. Study-wide background: An anti-OX40 (CD134) antibody with agonistic activity, ivuxolimab, was administered to patients. Previous treatment with anti-PD-1, anti-PD-L1 or anti-CTLA-4 therapy was allowed; 40% had received some. Study-level findings and limits: It was not determined which antigens were specifically recognized by the peripheral T cells that had undergone clonal expansion.

Clones were read by immunoSEQ multiplex PCR, and TCRdb kept only the in-frame ones, dropping some. The table shows roughly 76,000 clones, with about 93% occurring only once. Germline values: CDR1 SGHRS, CDR2 YFSETQ. Deletions cut 0 bases from V and 0 bases from J, with 6 bases between. The CDR3 totals 14 residues. Details on this clone: As yet, its antigen is unknown.

Sample: CD4+ or CD8+ T cells sorted from blood, taken in a trial of the OX40 agonist ivuxolimab. The chain is built from TRBV5-1 and TRBJ1-2; D gene uncertain. The TCR was taken from an adult with an advanced solid tumor such as melanoma, head and neck, liver or kidney cancer. The CDR3 reads CASSLGGANYGYTF. CDR3 sequence (DNA): TGCGCCAGCAGCTTGGGGGGAGCTAACTATGGCTACACCTTC.